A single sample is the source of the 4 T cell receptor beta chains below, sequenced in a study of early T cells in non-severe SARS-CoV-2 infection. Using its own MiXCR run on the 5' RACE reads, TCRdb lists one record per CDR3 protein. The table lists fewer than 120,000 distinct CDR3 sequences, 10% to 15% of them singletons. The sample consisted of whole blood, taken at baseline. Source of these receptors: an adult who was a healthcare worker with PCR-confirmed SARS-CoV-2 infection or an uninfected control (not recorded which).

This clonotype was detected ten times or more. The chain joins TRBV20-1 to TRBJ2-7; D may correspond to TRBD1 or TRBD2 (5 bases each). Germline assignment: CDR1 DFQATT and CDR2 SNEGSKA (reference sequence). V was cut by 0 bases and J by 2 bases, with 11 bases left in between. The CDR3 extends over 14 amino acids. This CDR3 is CSAREHGTAYEQYF. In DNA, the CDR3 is TGCAGTGCTAGAGAGCACGGGACGGCCTACGAGCAGTACTTC.

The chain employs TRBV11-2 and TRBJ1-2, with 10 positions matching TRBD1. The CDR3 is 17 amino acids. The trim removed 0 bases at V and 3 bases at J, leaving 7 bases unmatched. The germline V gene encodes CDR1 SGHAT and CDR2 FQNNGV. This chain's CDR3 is CASSLEYRGQGDYGYTF. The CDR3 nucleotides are TGTGCCAGCAGCTTAGAATATAGAGGACAGGGGGACTATGGCTACACCTTC.

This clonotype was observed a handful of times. CDR3 residues: CASRDVTDTQYF. In DNA, the CDR3 is TGTGCCAGCAGGGACGTAACAGATACGCAGTATTTT. V and J are TRBV2 and TRBJ2-3; D gene ambiguous. V dropped 6 bases and J dropped 3 bases, with 7 bases sitting between them. This CDR3 is built from 12 residues. Per the germline V gene, CDR1 is SNHLY and CDR2 is FYNNEI. The whole variable domain, filled in from reference TRBV2 and TRBJ2-3, reads EPEVTQTPSHQVTQMGQEVILRCVPISNHLYFYWYRQILGQKVEFLVSFYNNEISEKSEIFDDQFSVERPDGSNFTLKIRSTKLEDSAMYFCASRDVTDTQYFGPGTRLTVL.

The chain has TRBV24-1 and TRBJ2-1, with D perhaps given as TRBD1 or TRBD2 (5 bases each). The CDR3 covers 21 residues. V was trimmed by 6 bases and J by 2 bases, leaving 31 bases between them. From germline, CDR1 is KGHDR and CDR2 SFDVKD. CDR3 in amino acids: CATSRSPYQPFRGATYNEQFF. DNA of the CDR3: TGTGCCACCAGTAGGTCGCCTTACCAACCATTCCGGGGCGCTACCTACAATGAGCAGTTCTTC.